One sample yielded the 15 T cell receptor beta chains listed below, sequenced in a study of blood T cell repertoires in COVID-19. The protocol was immunoSEQ multiplex PCR, while the TCRdb copy is restricted to in-frame clones and leaves out a portion. The table lists some 70,000 clones, approximately 88% of them singletons. The specimen was peripheral blood. Source of these receptors: a woman aged 55-69 years with COVID-19, enrolled during active disease.

The chain is built from TRBV30 and TRBJ1-6; D is undetermined. This CDR3 is 15 amino acids long. The V gene lost 2 bases and the J gene lost 7 bases, with 15 bases spanning the gap. CDR1 and CDR2 (germline): GTSNPN, SVGIG (reference sequence). The CDR3 loop is CAWSTLGGRNSPLHF. The DNA for the CDR3 is TGTGCCTGGAGTACCCTGGGAGGCCGAAATTCACCCCTCCACTTT.

This clone was detected once. J is TRBJ1-1 and V is TRBV19; 8 bases match TRBD1. The germline CDR1 and CDR2 sequences are LNHDA and SQIVND (reference sequence). The CDR3 runs 17 residues. V was pared by 5 bases and J by 0 bases, with 11 bases of the junction left unmatched. CDR3 amino acids: CASSPSYGQGMNTEAFF. CDR3 sequence (DNA): TGTGCCAGTAGTCCTTCTTACGGACAGGGAATGAACACTGAAGCTTTCTTT. Supplemented by reference TRBV19 and TRBJ1-1, the full variable domain reads DGGITQSPKYLFRKEGQNVTLSCEQNLNHDAMYWYRQDPGQGLRLIYYSQIVNDFQKGDIAEGYSVSREKKESFPLTVTSAQKNPTAFYLCASSPSYGQGMNTEAFFGQGTRLTVV.

This sequence joins TRBV2 and TRBJ1-2; no reliable D call. CDR3 length: 15 residues. V dropped 5 bases and J dropped 10 bases, with 23 bases sitting between them. CDR1 is SNHLY and CDR2 is FYNNEI in the germline V gene. The CDR3 reads CASSLNRPASSIYTF. CDR3 nucleotides: TGTGCCAGCAGTCTAAACAGACCAGCATCATCTATCTACACCTTC.

The chain has TRBV28 and TRBJ2-3; 7 positions agree with TRBD2. This CDR3 spans 15 amino acids. CDR1 is MDHEN and CDR2 is SYDVKM in the germline V gene. Germline trimming cut 4 bases from V and 4 bases from J; bases unmatched to any gene: 8. The CDR3 DNA is TGTGCCAGCAGTTCAGGACTAGTAGGGGCAGATACGCAGTATTTT. Its protein is CASSSGLVGADTQYF.

V and J are TRBV3-1 (or the pseudogene TRBV3-2) and TRBJ2-3; tentative D call: TRBD2 (5 bases). V shed 1 base and J shed 0 bases, with 8 bases lying between them. In germline, CDR1 is LGHDT, CDR2 YNNKEL (reference sequence). The CDR3 has 15 amino acids. The CDR3 DNA is TGTGCCAGCAGCCAAGTAGCGCCGAGCACAGATACGCAGTATTTT. Translation: CASSQVAPSTDTQYF.

The chain recombines TRBV2 with TRBJ2-1, with 7 bases identical to TRBD1. The CDR3 is made up of 16 amino acids. The germline V gene has CDR1 SNHLY and CDR2 FYNNEI. V dropped 2 bases and J dropped 0; count of bases not matched to a gene: 4. CDR3 residues: CASSEWAGGSYNEQFF. The CDR3 DNA sequence: TGTGCCAGCAGTGAATGGGCAGGGGGCTCCTACAATGAGCAGTTCTTC.

The chain recombines TRBV16 with TRBJ1-1; D gene uncertain. The CDR3 is made up of 17 amino acids. CDR1 is KGHSY, CDR2 FQNENV, per germline. Trimming stripped 1 base from V and 2 bases from J, with 17 bases between. This CDR3 reads CASSQFLAKEANTEAFF. CDR3 bases: TGTGCCAGCAGCCAATTTTTGGCGAAGGAGGCTAACACTGAAGCTTTCTTT.

The CDR3 sequence: CASSPWSAGGGYEQYF. CDR3 in DNA: TGTGCCAGCAGCCCCTGGTCGGCGGGAGGGGGCTACGAGCAGTACTTC. V usage is TRBV7-2 and J usage is TRBJ2-7; TRBD2 matches 9 bases. The CDR3 spans 16 residues. Germline CDR1 SGHTA, CDR2 FQGNSA. V gave up 5 bases and J gave up 3 bases; unmatched junction bases: 11.

The chain uses TRBV27 and TRBJ1-1; a weak D match, TRBD1 (6 bases). With 8 bases removed from V and 5 bases from J, the gap between germline ends came to 18 bases. The CDR3 has 14 amino acids. The V gene's germline CDR1 is MNHEY and CDR2 SMNVEV (reference sequence). The CDR3 nucleotides read TGTGCCAGCTCGAGGCGGGGGGCGCGGACTGAAGCTTTCTTT. It encodes CASSRRGARTEAFF.

The rearrangement uses TRBV29-1 and TRBJ2-7, with a weak D call TRBD1 (6 bases). The germline gives CDR1 SQVTM, CDR2 ANQGSEA. V shed 6 bases and J shed 5 bases, with 20 bases lying between them. CDR3 length equals 14 residues. The CDR3 DNA follows: TGCAGCGTAGCATTGGACAGTTTTGCCCACGAGCAGTACTTC. Translation gives CSVALDSFAHEQYF.

This sequence joins TRBV4-2 and TRBJ1-3; perhaps TRBD1 as D (5 bases). The V gene lost 0 bases and the J gene lost 2 bases, with 8 bases spanning the gap. This CDR3 comprises 15 residues. Germline loops: CDR1 LGHNA, CDR2 YNFKEQ. CDR3 bases: TGTGCCAGCAGCCAAGATGCAGGGCCTGGAAACACCATATATTTT. It codes for CASSQDAGPGNTIYF.

The V gene is TRBV28, the J gene TRBJ2-7; TRBD2 might be the D (6 bases). CDR1 is MDHEN and CDR2 is SYDVKM in the germline V gene. The CDR3 is 12 amino acids. V lost 3 bases and J lost 7, with 10 bases in between. CDR3 bases: TGTGCCAGCAGTTTTGGGCTAGCGGAGCAGTACTTC. Translation: CASSFGLAEQYF.

The chain links TRBV2 to TRBJ1-6, with 8 nucleotides matching TRBD1. This CDR3 spans 19 amino acids. Looked up from germline, CDR1 is SNHLY and CDR2 is FYNNEI. V lost 3 bases and J lost 0; bases outside the gene matches: 10. The CDR3 is CASSDGQGRISSYNSPLHF. CDR3 DNA: TGTGCCAGCAGTGACGGACAGGGAAGAATAAGCTCCTATAATTCACCCCTCCACTTT.

This chain links TRBV28 with TRBJ1-6; D might be TRBD1 (5 bases). This CDR3 is built from 14 residues. Germline lookup yields CDR1 MDHEN and CDR2 SYDVKM. Deletions cut 8 bases from V and 7 bases from J, with 15 bases between. The CDR3 region has the DNA TGTGCCAGCGGGGCACCTTTCTGGAATTCACCCCTCCACTTT. Translation gives CASGAPFWNSPLHF.

The chain couples TRBV28 to TRBJ2-5, with D hard to call. The germline V gene encodes CDR1 MDHEN and CDR2 SYDVKM. This CDR3 region has 14 residues. The V and J ends lost 6 bases and 4 bases respectively, with 15 bases between them. In DNA, the CDR3 is TGTGCCAGCAGCGCCACTCCGGCGGTAGAGACCCAGTACTTC. This gives the protein CASSATPAVETQYF. The complete variable domain, with remaining parts taken from reference TRBV28 and TRBJ2-5, reads DVKVTQSSRYLVKRTGEKVFLECVQDMDHENMFWYRQDPGLGLRLIYFSYDVKMKEKGDIPEGYSVSREKKERFSLILESASTNQTSMYLCASSATPAVETQYFGPGTRLLVL.